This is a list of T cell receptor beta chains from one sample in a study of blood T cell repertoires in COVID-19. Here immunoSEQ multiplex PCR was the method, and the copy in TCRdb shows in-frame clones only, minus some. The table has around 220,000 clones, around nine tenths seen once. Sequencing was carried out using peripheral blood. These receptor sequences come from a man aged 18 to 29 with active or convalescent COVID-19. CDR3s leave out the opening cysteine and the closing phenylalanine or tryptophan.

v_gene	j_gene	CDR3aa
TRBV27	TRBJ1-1	ASSLVGGNTEAF
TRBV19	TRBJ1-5	ASREPTGFGPQH
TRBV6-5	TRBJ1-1	ASRRVGNRNTEAF
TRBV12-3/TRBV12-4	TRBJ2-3	ASRLWSTDTQY
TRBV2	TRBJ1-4	ASTSGGNEKLF
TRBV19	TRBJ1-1	ASSKGWAVKPSYTEAF
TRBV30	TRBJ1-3	AWRVVGAGNTIY
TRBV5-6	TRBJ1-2	ASSRREYYGYT
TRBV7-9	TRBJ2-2	ASSLALAGDRGTGELF
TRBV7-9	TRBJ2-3	ASSRWDSNTQY
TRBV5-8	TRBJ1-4	ASSLFGGHPDEKLF
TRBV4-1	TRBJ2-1	ASSQPLTGTYDNEQF
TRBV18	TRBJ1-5	ASSRGEGTGQPQH
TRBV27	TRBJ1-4	ASRSPWGLGEKLF
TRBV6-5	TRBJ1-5	ASSYSGGGNQPQH
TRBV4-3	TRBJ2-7	ASSPSRETPAREQY
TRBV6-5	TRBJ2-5	ASSRLAGVVETQY
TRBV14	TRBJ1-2	ASSQWRGYGYT
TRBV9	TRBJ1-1	ASSLRTGVNTEAF
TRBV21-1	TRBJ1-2	ASSNRDSTNPLYGYT
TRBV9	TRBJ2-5	ASSVSGRDQETQY
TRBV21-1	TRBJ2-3	ASSRKAGGPGGDTQY
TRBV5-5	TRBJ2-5	ASSLVGGAREETQY
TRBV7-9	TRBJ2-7	ATIYSDTSYEQY
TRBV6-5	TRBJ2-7	ASRGQGSSYEQY
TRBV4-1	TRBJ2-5	ASSQGLGVRETQY
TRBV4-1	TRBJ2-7	ASSQGSGMAVEQY
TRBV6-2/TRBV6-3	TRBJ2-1	ASSPLRGRSAEQF